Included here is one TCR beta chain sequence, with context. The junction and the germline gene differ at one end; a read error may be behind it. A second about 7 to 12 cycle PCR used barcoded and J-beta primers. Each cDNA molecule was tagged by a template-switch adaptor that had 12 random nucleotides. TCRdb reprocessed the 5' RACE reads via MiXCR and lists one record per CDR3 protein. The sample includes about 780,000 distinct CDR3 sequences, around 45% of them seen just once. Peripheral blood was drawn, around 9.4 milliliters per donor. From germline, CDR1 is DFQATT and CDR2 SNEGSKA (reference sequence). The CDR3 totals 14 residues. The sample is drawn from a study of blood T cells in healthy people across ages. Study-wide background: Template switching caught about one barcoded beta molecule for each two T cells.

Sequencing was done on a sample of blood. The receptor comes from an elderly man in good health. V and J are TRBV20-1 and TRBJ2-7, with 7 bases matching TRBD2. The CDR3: CNARRSGATYEQYF. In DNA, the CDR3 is TGCAATGCTAGGCGGAGCGGGGCAACCTACGAGCAGTACTTC.